This TCR beta chain emerged from a study of graft-versus-host responses after intestinal transplantation. Study in general: Each of the recipients got a multivisceral, liver-intestinal, or isolated intestinal transplant. Recipients across the board were started on anti-thymocyte globulin induction, then kept on tacrolimus and steroids for two to three years.

Study-level points and caveats: Some GvH clones were seen earlier in gut or blood, suggesting intestinal origin. Clonal ratios of graft-versus-host to host-versus-graft in allografts were high for patients exhibiting graft-donor T cell macrochimerism.

Comment on this clone: Its specificity is not known.

Only in-frame clones appear in the TCRdb table, and some are missing; sequencing was by immunoSEQ multiplex PCR. The repertoire has 57,000 or so clones, about 93% of them found once; the top ten carry more than 2.5%. CDR3 size: 13 residues. The germline gives CDR1 SGHRS, CDR2 YFSETQ. With 0 bases removed from V and 7 bases from J, the gap between germline ends came to 8 bases. This clonotype originated in a human patient who received an intestinal transplant, so some T cells may come from the graft donor. The sample consisted of PBMCs, taken roughly 120 days after intestinal transplantation. V and J are TRBV5-1 and TRBJ2-1; D not certain. DNA for the CDR3: TGCGCCAGCAGCTTGGCCGGCCCGAATGAGCAGTTCTTC. It translates to CASSLAGPNEQFF.